These 25 T cell receptor beta chains share one sample of origin, sequenced in a study of shared clonotypes between healthy human individuals. Positive CCR7 selection of CD45RO-negative cells yielded the naive CD8 cells, and terminally differentiated effector memory CD45RA+ cells were excluded. The method was immunoSEQ multiplex PCR; TCRdb's version includes in-frame clones alone and lacks a portion of them. The repertoire includes millions of clones, just under 95% of them detected once, and more than 0.95% sits in the top ten. Sequencing was carried out using naive CD8+ T cells sorted from blood. The receptors were sampled from a man younger than 35 in good health.

The chain is built from TRBV6-6 and TRBJ1-2; D may be TRBD1 (6 bases). Germline V gives CDR1 MNHNY, CDR2 SVGAGI (reference sequence). The CDR3 contains 11 residues. Trimming removed 7 bases at V and 7 bases at J, with 10 bases between. The CDR3 here is CASTTGFGYTF. The CDR3 DNA reads as TGTGCCAGCACCACAGGGTTTGGCTACACCTTC.

The genes are TRBV9 and TRBJ1-1; tentative D call: TRBD1 (5 bases). V was pared by 3 bases and J by 5 bases, with 8 bases between. CDR1 and CDR2 (germline): SGDLS, YYNGEE. This CDR3 region has 12 residues. CDR3 loop: CASSGGRTEAFF. CDR3 in DNA: TGTGCCAGCAGCGGGGGACGGACTGAAGCTTTCTTT.

The V call is TRBV27, the J call TRBJ1-2; D is unclear. Germline V gene data show CDR1 as MNHEY and CDR2 as SMNVEV (reference sequence). Trimming removed 7 bases from V and 4 bases from J, with 13 bases in between. This CDR3 is 13 amino acids long. The CDR3 reads CASKFAEGYGYTF. For the CDR3, the DNA is TGTGCCAGCAAGTTTGCGGAAGGCTATGGCTACACCTTC.

The CDR3 protein is CASSLEALEQYF. The CDR3 DNA follows: TGTGCCAGCAGCTTGGAGGCGCTAGAGCAGTACTTC. The J gene is TRBJ2-7, the V gene TRBV5-4; no clear D gene. The germline CDR1 and CDR2 sequences are SGHNT and YYREEE (reference sequence). The CDR3 contains 12 residues. V was cut by 0 bases and J by 7 bases, with 8 bases left in between.

The genes are TRBV7-9 and TRBJ1-6, with D uncertain. There are 12 residues in the CDR3. CDR1 and CDR2 (germline): SEHNR, FQNEAQ (reference sequence). V was clipped by 5 bases and J by 10 bases, with 9 bases between them. This CDR3 is CASSTGGSPLHF. The CDR3 DNA sequence: TGTGCCAGCAGCACTGGAGGGTCACCCCTCCACTTT.

The chain has TRBV28 and TRBJ1-1, with a possible D match to TRBD1 (5 bases). The germline V and J ends were trimmed by 5 bases and 5 bases, with 21 bases remaining between them. Germline loops: CDR1 MDHEN, CDR2 SYDVKM. This CDR3 region has 16 residues. Written as DNA, the CDR3 is TGTGCCAGCAGTGAACTGTTTGGGGGAAGAGGGACTGAAGCTTTCTTT. Translating it yields CASSELFGGRGTEAFF.

The V gene is TRBV5-1, the J gene TRBJ2-1, with TRBD2 identical over 9 bases. The V gene's germline CDR1 is SGHRS and CDR2 YFSETQ. The CDR3 runs to 17 residues. V lost 1 base to trimming and J lost 5 bases; unmatched junction nucleotides: 10. The chain's CDR3 is CASSLRAAGGPHNEQFF. Here the CDR3 DNA reads TGCGCCAGCAGCTTGCGAGCCGCGGGAGGGCCCCACAATGAGCAGTTCTTC.

The chain uses TRBV14 and TRBJ1-2, with a tentative D call TRBD1 (6 bases). The V end was cut by 0 bases, the J end by 5 bases, with 10 bases between. The CDR3 consists of 14 residues. Germline CDR1 reads SGHDN; CDR2 reads FVKESK. The CDR3 here is CASSQDAGEYGYTF. The DNA for the CDR3 is TGTGCCAGCAGCCAAGACGCAGGGGAATATGGCTACACCTTC.

The rearrangement joins TRBV5-1 to TRBJ1-1; 8 bases align to TRBD1. Germline CDR1 is SGHRS and CDR2 is YFSETQ. The trim removed 4 bases at V and 5 bases at J, leaving 10 bases unmatched. The CDR3 covers 15 residues. The CDR3: CASSRNRGTGTEAFF. DNA of the CDR3: TGCGCCAGCAGCAGAAACAGGGGGACAGGAACTGAAGCTTTCTTT.

The gene calls are TRBV7-9 and TRBJ1-1; D is uncertain. V lost 4 bases to trimming and J lost 3 bases, with 9 bases between them. This CDR3 is built from 13 residues. Germline CDR1 is SEHNR and CDR2 is FQNEAQ (reference sequence). For the CDR3, the DNA is TGTGCCAGCAGCTGGCCAGGAGACACTGAAGCTTTCTTT. This codes for CASSWPGDTEAFF.

This clone has a handful of counts. The chain carries TRBV6-6 and TRBJ2-1, with D perhaps TRBD1 (6 bases). V was cut by 5 bases and J by 7 bases, with 12 bases left in between. Germline V gene data show CDR1 as MNHNY and CDR2 as SVGAGI (reference sequence). CDR3 length equals 13 residues. CDR3 bases: TGTGCCAGCAGTAACACAGGGAAAAATGAGCAGTTCTTC. This codes for CASSNTGKNEQFF.

The chain is built from TRBV28 and TRBJ2-7; D remains ambiguous. In germline, CDR1 is MDHEN, CDR2 SYDVKM. Between the trimmed V and J ends, which lost 6 bases and 4 bases, there was a span of 19 bases. There are 15 residues in the CDR3. The CDR3 nucleotides are TGTGCCAGCAGCCCGCACGACGGGCGCGAGTACGAGCAGTACTTC. This translates into CASSPHDGREYEQYF.

The sample holds one count of this clone. J is TRBJ2-7 and V is TRBV25-1, with a possible D match to TRBD2 (6 bases). Germline CDR1 is MGHDK and CDR2 is SYGVNS. Trimming removed 4 bases from V and 4 bases from J, with 11 bases in between. The CDR3 runs 13 residues. The CDR3 loop is CASSVGLEYEQYF. The CDR3 bases are TGTGCCAGCAGTGTGGGACTTGAATACGAGCAGTACTTC.

The V call is TRBV6-1, the J call TRBJ2-1, with D perhaps assigned TRBD1 or TRBD2 (5 bases each). V lost 4 bases and J lost 3, with 16 bases in between. This CDR3 spans 16 amino acids. Germline-derived CDR1 and CDR2 are MNHNS and SASEGT. CDR3 coding DNA: TGTGCCAGCAGTGTATTTGGGACCCAGCTCTACAATGAGCAGTTCTTC. Its protein is CASSVFGTQLYNEQFF.

The J gene is TRBJ2-7, the V gene TRBV6-5; 9 nucleotides align to TRBD1. The trim removed 2 bases at V and 2 bases at J, leaving 4 bases unmatched. The CDR3 loop spans 15 amino acids. The germline V gene encodes CDR1 MNHEY and CDR2 SVGAGI. CDR3 loop: CASSYGGQGTYEQYF. The CDR3, as DNA: TGTGCCAGCAGTTACGGAGGACAGGGGACCTACGAGCAGTACTTC.

The rearrangement links TRBV25-1 to TRBJ2-7; 7 bases line up with TRBD2. Germline values: CDR1 MGHDK, CDR2 SYGVNS. The CDR3 runs to 14 residues. The V and J ends lost 1 base and 7 bases, in that order; junction bases with no gene match: 7. Here the CDR3 reads CASSESGGTREQYF. The CDR3 region has the DNA TGTGCCAGCAGTGAATCGGGGGGAACGAGGGAGCAGTACTTC.

V is TRBV7-8 and J is TRBJ2-1, with D possibly being TRBD1 (6 bases). CDR3 length: 14 residues. The germline V and J ends were trimmed by 7 bases and 13 bases, with 23 bases remaining between them. The germline V gene encodes CDR1 SGHVS and CDR2 FQNEAQ. In nucleotides, the CDR3 is TGTGCCAGCACCGCCGAGGAACTGGGGGCTTTTCAGTTCTTC. Translated: CASTAEELGAFQFF.

V is TRBV4-3 and J is TRBJ2-7; 8 bases are shared with TRBD1. V was pared by 1 base and J by 5 bases, with 7 bases of the junction left unmatched. Looked up from germline, CDR1 is LGHNA and CDR2 is YSLEER. The CDR3 totals 15 residues. DNA of the CDR3: TGCGCCAGCAGCCAAGCCGACAGGGGAAACCACGAGCAGTACTTC. Translated, it gives CASSQADRGNHEQYF.

Only one count was recorded for this clone. This chain connects TRBV14 to TRBJ1-3, with TRBD1 matching 10 bases. The germline CDR1 and CDR2 sequences are SGHDN and FVKESK. This CDR3 has 18 amino acids. The V and J ends lost 4 bases and 0 bases, in that order; junction bases with no gene match: 9. CDR3 DNA: TGTGCCAGCAGCCTTCTCGACAGGGGGCCCCTCTCTGGAAACACCATATATTTT. This encodes CASSLLDRGPLSGNTIYF.

This sequence joins TRBV27 and TRBJ2-1; TRBD1 matches at 12 bases. Looked up from germline, CDR1 is MNHEY and CDR2 is SMNVEV (reference sequence). V dropped 0 bases and J dropped 8; count of bases not matched to a gene: 2. The CDR3 covers 15 residues. In DNA form, the CDR3 reads TGTGCCAGCAGTTTATCGGGACAGGGGGCCTATGAGCAGTTCTTC. It encodes CASSLSGQGAYEQFF.

The genes are TRBV28 and TRBJ2-7; D gene ambiguous. The CDR3 extends over 14 amino acids. Per the germline V gene, CDR1 is MDHEN and CDR2 is SYDVKM. Trimming took 5 bases from V and 4 from J, leaving 15 bases between them. Here the CDR3 reads CASSTLVRPYEQYF. The CDR3 DNA is TGTGCCAGCAGTACCCTCGTCCGTCCGTACGAGCAGTACTTC.

The chain combines TRBV7-9 with TRBJ2-1, with TRBD1 matching over 12 bases. From germline, CDR1 is SEHNR and CDR2 FQNEAQ (reference sequence). The length of the CDR3 is 16 residues. V was pared by 2 bases and J by 8 bases, with 7 bases of the junction left unmatched. The CDR3 region is CASSLTGTGGFDEQFF. The CDR3 DNA reads as TGTGCCAGCAGCTTAACCGGGACAGGGGGCTTCGATGAGCAGTTCTTC.

The chain recombines TRBV4-3 with TRBJ1-3; tentatively, D is TRBD1 (6 bases). Trimming shortened V by 1 base and J by 0 bases, and 16 bases separated the two germline ends. Per germline, CDR1 LGHNA and CDR2 YSLEER. The CDR3 extends over 18 amino acids. CDR3 amino acids: CASSQGQVRDHSGNTIYF. For the CDR3, the DNA is TGCGCCAGCAGCCAAGGACAGGTTAGGGACCACTCTGGAAACACCATATATTTT.

This clone appeared once. The chain is built from TRBV15 and TRBJ2-7, with a possible D match to TRBD1 (5 bases). CDR3 length: 14 amino acids. The V and J ends lost 0 bases and 5 bases respectively, with 11 bases between them. CDR1 is LNHNV and CDR2 is YYDKDF in the germline V gene (reference sequence). The CDR3: CATSRDSGFDEQYF. In nucleotides, the CDR3 is TGTGCCACCAGCAGAGATTCAGGGTTCGACGAGCAGTACTTC.

The chain employs TRBV6-6 and TRBJ1-4, with D possibly matching TRBD1 (5 bases). Germline CDR1 reads MNHNY; CDR2 reads SVGAGI (reference sequence). The CDR3 extends over 14 amino acids. V was trimmed by 5 bases and J by 6 bases, leaving 13 bases between them. In DNA form, the CDR3 reads TGTGCCAGCAGTAGACGGGACTTCGATGAAAAACTGTTTTTT. This translates into CASSRRDFDEKLFF.